This T cell receptor beta chain stems from a study of T cells after yellow fever vaccination. TCRdb reanalysed the 5' RACE reads using MiXCR and keeps one entry per CDR3 protein. This table has approximately 350,000 distinct CDR3 sequences, 11% appearing once. V was cut by 6 bases and J by 0 bases, with 9 bases left in between. The germline gives CDR1 SNHLY, CDR2 FYNNEI. The CDR3 is made up of 14 amino acids. The receptor comes from a man aged 18 to 29 who received the YFV17D yellow fever vaccine. This material consisted of PBMCs, taken on the day of the first yellow fever vaccination. The rearrangement links TRBV2 to TRBJ1-5, with D hard to call. CDR3 in amino acids: CASSQENSNQPQHF. CDR3 sequence (DNA): TGTGCCAGCAGCCAGGAAAATAGCAATCAGCCCCAGCATTTT.